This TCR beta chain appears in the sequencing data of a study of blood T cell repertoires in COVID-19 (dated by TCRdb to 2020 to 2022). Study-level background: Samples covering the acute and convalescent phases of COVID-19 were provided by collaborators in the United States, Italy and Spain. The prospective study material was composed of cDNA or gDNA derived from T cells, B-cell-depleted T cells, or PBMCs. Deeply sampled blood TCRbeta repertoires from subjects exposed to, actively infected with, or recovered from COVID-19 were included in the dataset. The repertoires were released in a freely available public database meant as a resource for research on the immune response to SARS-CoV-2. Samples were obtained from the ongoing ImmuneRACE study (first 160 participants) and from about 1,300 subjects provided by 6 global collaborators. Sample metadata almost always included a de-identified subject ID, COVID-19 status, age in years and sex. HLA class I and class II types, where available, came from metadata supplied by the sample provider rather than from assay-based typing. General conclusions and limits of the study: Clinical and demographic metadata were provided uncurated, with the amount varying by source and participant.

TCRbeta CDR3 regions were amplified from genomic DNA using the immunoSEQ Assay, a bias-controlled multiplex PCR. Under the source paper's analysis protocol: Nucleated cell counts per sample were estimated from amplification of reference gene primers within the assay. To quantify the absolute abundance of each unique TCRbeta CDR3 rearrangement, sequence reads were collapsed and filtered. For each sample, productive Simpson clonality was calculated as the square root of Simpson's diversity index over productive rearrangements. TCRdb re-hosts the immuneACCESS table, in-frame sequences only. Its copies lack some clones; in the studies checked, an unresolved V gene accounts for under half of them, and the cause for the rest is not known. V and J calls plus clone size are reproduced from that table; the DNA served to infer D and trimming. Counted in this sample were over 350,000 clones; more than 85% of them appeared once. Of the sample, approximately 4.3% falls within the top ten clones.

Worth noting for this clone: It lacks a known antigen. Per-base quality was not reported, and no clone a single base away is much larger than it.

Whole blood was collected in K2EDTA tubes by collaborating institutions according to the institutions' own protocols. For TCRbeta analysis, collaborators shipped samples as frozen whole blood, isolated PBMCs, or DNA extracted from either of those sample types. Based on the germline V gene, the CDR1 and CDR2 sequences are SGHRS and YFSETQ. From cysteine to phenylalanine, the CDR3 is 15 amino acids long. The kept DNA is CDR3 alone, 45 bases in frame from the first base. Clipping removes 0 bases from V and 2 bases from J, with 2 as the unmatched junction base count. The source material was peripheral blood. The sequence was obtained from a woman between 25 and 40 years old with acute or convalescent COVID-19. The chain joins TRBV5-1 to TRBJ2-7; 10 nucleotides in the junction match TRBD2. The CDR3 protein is CASSLELAGTYEQYF. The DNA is TGCGCCAGCAGCTTGGAACTAGCGGGGACCTACGAGCAGTACTTC.